The 32 T cell receptor beta chains listed next were all sequenced from one sample in a study of blood T cell repertoires in COVID-19. Sequencing was performed with immunoSEQ multiplex PCR; in TCRdb, only in-frame clones are kept and a portion is missing. The sample holds about 220,000 clones, about four fifths seen once. Sequencing input: PBMCs or T cells enriched from blood (not recorded which). Receptors were obtained from a woman in her fifties or sixties who had been exposed to COVID-19.

The rearrangement uses TRBV11-2 and TRBJ2-7; 8 bases are a match to TRBD1. The CDR3 is made up of 14 amino acids. Germline values: CDR1 SGHAT, CDR2 FQNNGV. The J segment lost 3 bases and the V segment lost 4 bases, leaving 5 bases of the junction unmatched. The CDR3 bases are TGTGCCAGCAGCTCACTTGACAGGGGCTACGAGCAGTACTTC. It yields the protein CASSSLDRGYEQYF. The full variable domain, in which reference TRBV11-2 and TRBJ2-7 provide the parts outside the CDR3, is EAGVAQSPRYKIIEKRQSVAFWCNPISGHATLYWYQQILGQGPKLLIQFQNNGVVDDSQLPKDRFSAERLKGVDSTLKIQPAKLEDSAVYLCASSSLDRGYEQYFGPGTRLTVT.

The J gene is TRBJ1-4, the V gene TRBV7-2, with 9 bases aligning to TRBD1. This CDR3 comprises 15 residues. V lost 3 bases, J lost 7 bases, and 6 bases stayed unmatched. The germline V gene has CDR1 SGHTA and CDR2 FQGNSA. As DNA, the CDR3 is TGTGCCAGCAGCTTTGGGGACAGGGAGATTGAAAAACTGTTTTTT. Its translation: CASSFGDREIEKLFF.

The rearrangement links TRBV15 to TRBJ2-1; TRBD1 aligns across 9 bases. CDR1 is LNHNV, CDR2 YYDKDF, per germline (reference sequence). Trimming removed 4 bases from V and 3 bases from J; junction bases left unmatched: 4. The CDR3 contains 15 residues. The DNA for the CDR3 is TGTGCCACCAGCAAGGACAGGGGTGTCTACAATGAGCAGTTCTTC. The encoded protein is CATSKDRGVYNEQFF.

The V and J genes are TRBV6-1 and TRBJ1-3; tentative D call: TRBD1 (5 bases). V was clipped by 2 bases and J by 7 bases, with 9 bases between them. The CDR3 loop spans 13 amino acids. Per the germline V gene, CDR1 is MNHNS and CDR2 is SASEGT. The CDR3 here is CASSERKGNTIYF. In DNA, the CDR3 is TGTGCCAGCAGTGAAAGGAAGGGGAACACCATATATTTT.

The gene calls are TRBV4-1 and TRBJ1-3; D uncertain. V dropped 0 bases and J dropped 5 bases, with 11 bases sitting between them. Germline lookup yields CDR1 MGHRA and CDR2 YSYEKL. This CDR3 spans 15 amino acids. CDR3 residues: CASSQDPGSRNTIYF. In DNA form, the CDR3 reads TGCGCCAGCAGCCAAGACCCCGGGTCGCGAAACACCATATATTTT.

This clone was observed a single time. This rearrangement joins TRBV10-3 to TRBJ1-6, with TRBD1 matching over 7 bases. Germline trimming cut 6 bases from V and 8 bases from J; bases unmatched to any gene: 1. CDR3 length: 12 residues. Germline-derived CDR1 and CDR2 are ENHRY and SYGVKD. The CDR3 nucleotides are TGTGCCATCAGCGGACAGGATTCACCCCTCCACTTT. Protein sequence: CAISGQDSPLHF.

The chain carries TRBV5-1 and TRBJ1-6; TRBD1 might be the D (6 bases). The CDR3 runs 17 residues. Per germline, CDR1 SGHRS and CDR2 YFSETQ. V gave up 3 bases and J gave up 0 bases, with 13 bases separating them. The CDR3 nucleotides are TGCGCCAGCAGCTCGGACAGCCCAAGCTCCTATAATTCACCCCTCCACTTT. As protein: CASSSDSPSSYNSPLHF.

The chain joins TRBV7-7 to TRBJ1-1; D perhaps matches TRBD1 (6 bases). Trimming left V 1 base short and J 11 bases short, with 14 bases between. Germline V gives CDR1 SSHAT, CDR2 FNYEAQ (reference sequence). This CDR3 is built from 13 residues. The CDR3 loop reads CASSLDQGSVAFF. CDR3 in DNA: TGTGCCAGCAGCTTAGACCAGGGGTCGGTGGCTTTCTTT.

As regards this clone: Other DNA sequences from this sample encode an identical CDR3 as well. V is TRBV12-3 or TRBV12-4 and J is TRBJ1-1, with TRBD1 matching over 10 bases. This CDR3 contains 13 residues. V was clipped by 6 bases and J by 5 bases; unmatched bases: 3. CDR3 sequence reads: CASSRTGGTEAFF. The CDR3 DNA sequence: TGTGCCAGCAGCCGGACAGGGGGGACTGAAGCTTTCTTT.

The rearrangement links TRBV7-2 to TRBJ2-2; possible D gene TRBD1, 5 bases. CDR3 length: 13 amino acids. Germline V CDR1 and CDR2: SGHTA, FQGNSA. The V end was cut by 5 bases, the J end by 6 bases, with 10 bases between. The CDR3 here is CASSPQGAGELFF. In nucleotides, the CDR3 is TGTGCCAGCAGCCCTCAGGGTGCCGGGGAGCTGTTTTTT.

The CDR3 spells CASSFKGAFYEQYF. The CDR3, as DNA: TGTGCCAGCAGCTTCAAGGGGGCGTTCTACGAGCAGTACTTC. This chain uses TRBV5-5 with TRBJ2-7, with 7 bases identical to TRBD1. The CDR3 sequence is 14 residues long. The V gene's germline CDR1 is SGHKS and CDR2 YYEKEE (reference sequence). J was trimmed by 3 bases and V by 2 bases; bases with no gene match: 5.

CDR3 residues: CASGRAGGDEQYF. The CDR3 coding sequence is TGTGCCTCCGGGAGGGCAGGGGGGGACGAGCAGTACTTC. The chain has TRBV3-1 (or the pseudogene TRBV3-2) and TRBJ2-7; perhaps TRBD2 as D (8 bases). The CDR3 spans 13 residues. V was cut by 11 bases and J by 5 bases, with 19 bases left in between. CDR1 is LGHDT, CDR2 YNNKEL, per germline (reference sequence).

This CDR3 is CAWSPLDTQYF. Written as DNA, the CDR3 is TGTGCCTGGAGTCCTCTGGATACGCAGTATTTT. This rearrangement joins TRBV30 to TRBJ2-3; D not certain. Germline values: CDR1 GTSNPN, CDR2 SVGIG (reference sequence). This CDR3 contains 11 residues. V gave up 2 bases and J gave up 6 bases, with 6 bases separating them. Full variable domain (rest looked up from reference TRBV30 and TRBJ2-3): SQTIHQWPATLVQPVGSPLSLECTVEGTSNPNLYWYRQAAGRGLQLLFYSVGIGQISSEVPQNLSASRPQDRQFILSSKKLLLSDSGFYLCAWSPLDTQYFGPGTRLTVL.

The chain employs TRBV7-2 and TRBJ1-5, with 7 bases that match TRBD1. Losses at the gene ends were 2 bases for V and 7 bases for J; bases not matched to a gene: 2. Germline lookup yields CDR1 SGHTA and CDR2 FQGNSA. This CDR3 spans 13 amino acids. Written as DNA, the CDR3 is TGTGCCAGCAGCTTAACAGGGGAACAGCCCCAGCATTTT. It is translated as CASSLTGEQPQHF.

This chain uses TRBV24-1 with TRBJ2-1; 7 bases are a match to TRBD2. V shed 4 bases, J shed 0 bases, and the junction held 11 bases outside the gene matches. This CDR3 has 18 residues. Germline V gene sequence: CDR1 KGHDR, CDR2 SFDVKD. This chain's CDR3 is CATSDPTTSFSSYNEQFF. DNA of the CDR3: TGTGCCACCAGTGACCCCACGACTAGCTTCAGCTCCTACAATGAGCAGTTCTTC.

The chain uses TRBV2 and TRBJ2-6; D remains ambiguous. V was clipped by 6 bases and J by 2 bases, with 8 bases between them. The V gene's germline CDR1 is SNHLY and CDR2 FYNNEI. The CDR3 runs 14 residues. CDR3 sequence: CASRRLAGANVLTF. In DNA form, the CDR3 reads TGTGCCAGCAGGCGGCTCGCTGGGGCCAACGTCCTGACTTTC.

This clone was found a few times. The V gene is TRBV27, the J gene TRBJ1-2; 9 bases are shared with TRBD1. The germline V gene has CDR1 MNHEY and CDR2 SMNVEV (reference sequence). J was trimmed by 6 bases and V by 4 bases; bases with no gene match: 9. The CDR3 sequence is 15 residues long. DNA for the CDR3: TGTGCCAGCAGTTCACAGGGGGCTATTGGGGATGGCTACACCTTC. The encoded protein is CASSSQGAIGDGYTF.

The chain's CDR3 is CASVNSGNTIYF. CDR3 coding DNA: TGTGCCAGCGTAAATTCTGGAAACACCATATATTTT. The rearrangement links TRBV10-3 to TRBJ1-3; D is uncertain. Germline V CDR1 and CDR2: ENHRY, SYGVKD. The CDR3 extends over 12 amino acids. V was pared by 10 bases and J by 1 base, with 8 bases between.

The chain has TRBV10-1 and TRBJ2-7; D is unresolved. The CDR3 consists of 14 residues. Trimming cost V 2 bases and J 0 bases, with 8 bases left between them. Germline loops: CDR1 WNHNN, CDR2 SYGVQD (reference sequence). The CDR3 is CASSEDLASYEQYF. The CDR3 bases are TGCGCCAGCAGTGAGGATTTGGCCTCCTACGAGCAGTACTTC.

The genes are TRBV10-3 and TRBJ1-5; 8 nucleotides match TRBD1. The CDR3 consists of 15 residues. CDR1 is ENHRY, CDR2 SYGVKD, per germline. V gave up 2 bases and J gave up 5 bases; unmatched junction bases: 5. This CDR3 is CAISEGQGRDQPQHF. The CDR3 nucleotides are TGTGCCATCAGTGAGGGACAGGGTCGGGATCAGCCCCAGCATTTT.

The V call is TRBV7-9, the J call TRBJ2-7; TRBD2 matches 13 bases. The germline gives CDR1 SEHNR, CDR2 FQNEAQ (reference sequence). J gave up 2 bases and V 4 bases, and 5 bases lay outside the gene matches. The CDR3 consists of 16 residues. CDR3 bases: TGTGCCAGCAGCTCGGAGACTAGCGGGGGGACCTACGAGCAGTACTTC. This sequence encodes CASSSETSGGTYEQYF.

The V gene is TRBV29-1, the J gene TRBJ1-1, with D unclear. In germline, CDR1 is SQVTM, CDR2 ANQGSEA. The CDR3 spans 11 residues. With 4 bases removed from V and 6 bases from J, the gap between germline ends came to 9 bases. The CDR3 loop is CSVVRRSEAFF. Here the CDR3 DNA reads TGCAGCGTTGTTCGGCGGTCTGAAGCTTTCTTT.

The rearrangement uses TRBV10-1 and TRBJ2-3, with TRBD2 matching over 15 bases. V trimming: 5 bases; J trimming: 8 bases; junction bases outside the gene matches: 14. CDR1 and CDR2 (germline): WNHNN, SYGVQD (reference sequence). This CDR3 region has 18 residues. The CDR3 DNA is TGCGCCAGCAGTTCCGGGACTAGCGGGGGGCAAGAGCTTGGTACGCAGTATTTT. Protein sequence: CASSSGTSGGQELGTQYF.

In regard to this clone: This sample includes further DNA sequences coding for the same CDR3. The chain joins TRBV5-1 to TRBJ1-1; D possibly corresponds to TRBD1 (5 bases). The CDR3 has 15 residues. The germline V gene has CDR1 SGHRS and CDR2 YFSETQ. Trimming took off 0 bases at V and 2 bases at J, with 11 bases between the two ends. DNA for the CDR3: TGCGCCAGCAGCTTGGCTGGGGGACTAAACACTGAAGCTTTCTTT. It is translated as CASSLAGGLNTEAFF.

The chain carries TRBV6-5 and TRBJ1-1, with 10 bases identical to TRBD1. The CDR3 spans 14 residues. V was pared by 6 bases and J by 3 bases, with 4 bases of the junction left unmatched. In germline, CDR1 is MNHEY, CDR2 SVGAGI. The CDR3 DNA reads as TGTGCCAGCAGGATGGACAGGGGGGACACTGAAGCTTTCTTT. This gives the protein CASRMDRGDTEAFF.

The chain joins TRBV10-3 to TRBJ1-5; possible D gene TRBD1, 6 bases. The CDR3 totals 15 residues. V was shortened by 0 bases and J by 2 bases, with 8 bases between the two germline ends. The germline gives CDR1 ENHRY, CDR2 SYGVKD. The CDR3 region has the DNA TGTGCCATCAGTGAGTCCAGGGGTGGCAATCAGCCCCAGCATTTT. Its protein is CAISESRGGNQPQHF.

This chain connects TRBV20-1 to TRBJ2-7; TRBD2 agrees at 7 bases. After removal of 3 bases from V and 2 bases from J, the junction contained 10 bases not matched to a gene. The CDR3 totals 15 residues. CDR1 DFQATT and CDR2 SNEGSKA come from the germline V gene (reference sequence). The CDR3 sequence: CSASNPREGPYEQYF. Written as DNA, the CDR3 is TGCAGTGCTAGTAACCCGAGGGAGGGGCCCTACGAGCAGTACTTC.

This clone was counted ten times or more. The chain employs TRBV9 and TRBJ2-7; TRBD1 matches 9 bases. CDR3 size: 16 residues. Germline-derived CDR1 and CDR2 are SGDLS and YYNGEE. V lost 7 bases, J lost 2 bases, and 13 bases stayed unmatched. The CDR3 sequence: CASSPGRGQGPYEQYF. The CDR3 DNA reads as TGTGCCAGCTCCCCAGGACGGGGACAGGGTCCCTACGAGCAGTACTTC.

The rearrangement links TRBV5-1 to TRBJ2-1, with a tentative D call TRBD1 (6 bases). The germline V and J ends were trimmed by 3 bases and 5 bases, with 15 bases remaining between them. The CDR3 runs to 15 residues. The germline gives CDR1 SGHRS, CDR2 YFSETQ. CDR3 sequence reads: CASSSSGASHNEQFF. The CDR3 DNA follows: TGCGCCAGCAGCTCCTCAGGGGCATCCCACAATGAGCAGTTCTTC.

The J gene is TRBJ1-1, the V gene TRBV18, with D possibly matching TRBD1 (6 bases). Trimming shortened V by 2 bases and J by 2 bases, and 12 bases separated the two germline ends. The length of the CDR3 is 15 residues. Germline V gene data show CDR1 as KGHSH and CDR2 as LQKENI. CDR3 residues: CASSPLGGRNTEAFF. The CDR3, as DNA: TGTGCCAGCTCACCATTGGGGGGGCGAAACACTGAAGCTTTCTTT.

Comment on this clone: A read error may account for a junction end that differs from germline. The gene calls are TRBV11-3 and TRBJ2-2; no clear D gene. The CDR3 covers 12 residues. Per germline, CDR1 SGHNT and CDR2 YENEEA. CDR3 region: CVSSFITGELFF. DNA of the CDR3: TGTGTCAGCAGCTTTATCACCGGGGAGCTGTTTTTT.

V is TRBV20-1 and J is TRBJ1-2; 7 bases match TRBD1. Germline V CDR1 and CDR2: DFQATT, SNEGSKA (reference sequence). The CDR3 is 11 amino acids. V shed 5 bases, J shed 8 bases, and the junction held 5 bases outside the gene matches. This chain's CDR3 is CSADRDEGYTF. CDR3 DNA sequence: TGCAGTGCTGACAGGGACGAAGGCTACACCTTC.